A single sample is the source of the 23 T cell receptor beta chains below, sequenced in a study of response to subunit inactivated influenza vaccine. From the RT-PCR reads, TCRdb called clonotypes with MiXCR, one entry per CDR3 protein. The table lists more than 250,000 distinct CDR3 sequences, 21% of them singletons. The source was PBMCs from blood, collected about 19 months after vaccination. The origin of the receptors is a man in his fifties or sixties who received an inactivated influenza vaccine.

The chain combines TRBV20-1 with TRBJ2-1; 9 bases fit TRBD2. This CDR3 has 16 residues. Trimming removed 1 base from V and 0 bases from J; junction bases left unmatched: 4. Looked up from germline, CDR1 is DFQATT and CDR2 is SNEGSKA (reference sequence). Written as DNA, the CDR3 is TGCAGTGCTAGAGTAACGCGGGGGGGCTCCTACAATGAGCAGTTCTTC. Translating it yields CSARVTRGGSYNEQFF.

This sequence joins TRBV5-1 and TRBJ1-2; D not certain. V was shortened by 0 bases and J by 2 bases, with 8 bases between the two germline ends. This CDR3 has 14 residues. CDR1 and CDR2 from the germline V gene are SGHRS and YFSETQ. The CDR3 DNA is TGCGCCAGCAGCTTGGAGATAGCCAACTATGGCTACACCTTC. Its translation: CASSLEIANYGYTF. Based on the CDR3 plus reference TRBV5-1 and TRBJ1-2, the full variable domain is KAGVTQTPRYLIKTRGQQVTLSCSPISGHRSVSWYQQTPGQGLQFLFEYFSETQRNKGNFPGRFSGRQFSNSRSEMNVSTLELGDSALYLCASSLEIANYGYTFGSGTRLTVV.

This clonotype was recorded at least ten times. This rearrangement joins TRBV6-6 to TRBJ2-7, with D unresolved. CDR1 and CDR2 from the germline V gene are MNHNY and SVGAGI (reference sequence). V was clipped by 0 bases and J by 7 bases, with 7 bases between them. CDR3 length: 12 residues. CDR3 in DNA: TGTGCCAGCAGTTACTCCTTGGCAGAGCAGTACTTC. This encodes CASSYSLAEQYF.

This clonotype was seen many times. V usage is TRBV18 and J usage is TRBJ2-5; D remains ambiguous. V lost 8 bases, J lost 3 bases, and 7 bases lay in between. The CDR3 totals 11 residues. Germline CDR1 and CDR2: KGHSH and LQKENI. CDR3 residues: CASSPKETQYF. DNA for the CDR3: TGTGCCAGCAGCCCCAAAGAGACCCAGTACTTC. Full variable domain (rest looked up from reference TRBV18 and TRBJ2-5): NAGVMQNPRHLVRRRGQEARLRCSPMKGHSHVYWYRQLPEEGLKFMVYLQKENIIDESGMPKERFSAEFPKEGPSILRIQQVVRGDSAAYFCASSPKETQYFGPGTRLLVL.

As concerns this clonotype: Its ends do not fully match the called genes, so a read error is possible. The rearrangement links TRBV12-3 or TRBV12-4 to TRBJ1-3; D is perhaps TRBD1 (5 bases). This CDR3 spans 14 amino acids. The CDR3 DNA reads as TGTGCCAGCAGTTTTGGGGGGTCTGGAAACACCATGTATTTT. Translating it yields CASSFGGSGNTMYF.

The sample holds a few counts of this clonotype. The V gene is TRBV4-2, the J gene TRBJ1-5; 7 bases line up with TRBD1. The length of the CDR3 is 16 residues. V trimming: 0 bases; J trimming: 4 bases; junction bases outside the gene matches: 6. Per the germline V gene, CDR1 is LGHNA and CDR2 is YNFKEQ. As DNA, the CDR3 is TGTGCCAGCAGCCAAGAAAAGGGGGCGCGTAATCAGCCCCAGCATTTT. Amino acid sequence: CASSQEKGARNQPQHF.

The rearrangement uses TRBV30 and TRBJ1-2; D remains ambiguous. Trimming shortened V by 5 bases and J by 3 bases, and 10 bases separated the two germline ends. The germline gives CDR1 GTSNPN, CDR2 SVGIG (reference sequence). This CDR3 contains 12 residues. The DNA of the CDR3 is TGTGCCTGGGGTCGGGCGGACTATGGCTACACCTTC. It yields the protein CAWGRADYGYTF.

This clonotype was detected only a few times. V and J are TRBV29-1 and TRBJ2-2; D gene uncertain. This CDR3 is 14 amino acids long. Germline CDR1 is SQVTM and CDR2 is ANQGSEA. The V end was cut by 5 bases, the J end by 0 bases, with 10 bases between. CDR3 nucleotide sequence: TGCAGCGTTACTGGGCAGTCGAACACCGGGGAGCTGTTTTTT. It is translated as CSVTGQSNTGELFF.

The chain uses TRBV2 and TRBJ2-7, with D perhaps matching TRBD2 (5 bases). The CDR3 loop spans 14 amino acids. V lost 6 bases, J lost 6 bases, and 18 bases lay in between. CDR1 is SNHLY and CDR2 is FYNNEI in the germline V gene. The CDR3 spells CASRVRLTGLEQYF. The CDR3 region has the DNA TGTGCCAGCAGGGTTCGCCTCACCGGACTCGAGCAGTACTTC.

The rearrangement uses TRBV27 and TRBJ2-6; TRBD1 agrees at 7 bases. The V and J ends lost 2 bases and 2 bases, in that order; junction bases with no gene match: 3. CDR1 is MNHEY, CDR2 SMNVEV, per germline (reference sequence). CDR3 length equals 16 residues. The CDR3, as DNA: TGTGCCAGCAGTTTAACAGACAGGGCTGGGGCCAACGTCCTGACTTTC. It specifies CASSLTDRAGANVLTF.

This clonotype showed up just a few times. This chain uses TRBV7-8 with TRBJ1-6, with TRBD1 as a possible D gene (5 bases). CDR1 and CDR2 (germline): SGHVS, FQNEAQ. This CDR3 is 18 amino acids long. Trimming took off 2 bases at V and 0 bases at J, with 14 bases between the two ends. The CDR3 sequence is CASSLHRRPNSYNSPLHF. The CDR3, as DNA: TGTGCCAGCAGCTTACACAGGAGACCGAACTCCTATAATTCACCCCTCCACTTT.

The chain links TRBV12-3 or TRBV12-4 to TRBJ2-5; no clear D. The CDR3 is 13 residues long. Trimming left V 1 base short and J 1 base short, with 4 bases between. The CDR3 spells CASSLEFQETQYF. Written as DNA, the CDR3 is TGTGCCAGCAGTTTAGAGTTCCAAGAGACCCAGTACTTC.

This rearrangement joins TRBV29-1 to TRBJ2-5; weak D call: TRBD2 (5 bases). Germline values: CDR1 SQVTM, CDR2 ANQGSEA. V dropped 1 base and J dropped 11 bases, with 20 bases sitting between them. The CDR3 totals 14 residues. CDR3 amino acids: CSVEGGSWPFIQYF. CDR3 sequence (DNA): TGCAGCGTTGAAGGAGGGTCCTGGCCCTTTATACAGTACTTC.

V gene TRBV7-2 combines with J gene TRBJ2-7, with 7 bases matching TRBD1. There are 15 residues in the CDR3. Losses at the gene ends were 4 bases for V and 1 base for J; bases not matched to a gene: 7. The germline V gene has CDR1 SGHTA and CDR2 FQGNSA. CDR3 nucleotide sequence: TGTGCCAGCAGCTCGACCCCGGGACAGTCCTACGAGCAGTACTTC. Amino acids: CASSSTPGQSYEQYF. Combining the CDR3 with reference TRBV7-2 and TRBJ2-7 gives the whole variable domain GAGVSQSPSNKVTEKGKDVELRCDPISGHTALYWYRQSLGQGLEFLIYFQGNSAPDKSGLPSDRFSAERTGGSVSTLTIQRTQQEDSAVYLCASSSTPGQSYEQYFGPGTRLTVT.

This clonotype has at least ten counts. The chain carries TRBV19 and TRBJ1-5, with a weak D call TRBD1 (5 bases). Germline V gene data show CDR1 as LNHDA and CDR2 as SQIVND (reference sequence). This CDR3 is 13 amino acids long. V was trimmed by 6 bases and J by 3 bases, leaving 9 bases between them. CDR3 sequence: CASRRTLNQPQHF. The CDR3 DNA reads TGTGCCAGTAGAAGGACACTCAATCAGCCCCAGCATTTT.

Ten or more counts support this clonotype. The chain recombines TRBV6-1 with TRBJ1-1; perhaps TRBD1 as D (5 bases). Germline lookup yields CDR1 MNHNS and CDR2 SASEGT. Deletions cut 6 bases from V and 2 bases from J, with 13 bases between. The CDR3 sequence is 14 residues long. This CDR3 is CASRRQSSNTEAFF. Written as DNA, the CDR3 is TGTGCCAGCAGGCGACAGAGTTCCAACACTGAAGCTTTCTTT.

This clonotype has ten or more counts. The V gene is TRBV20-1, the J gene TRBJ1-2; D not resolved. The CDR3 is 11 amino acids. In germline, CDR1 is DFQATT, CDR2 SNEGSKA (reference sequence). V lost 6 bases to trimming and J lost 2 bases, with 7 bases between them. CDR3: CSAGLNYGYTF. CDR3 DNA sequence: TGCAGTGCGGGCCTGAACTATGGCTACACCTTC.

The sample holds a few counts of this clonotype. This sequence joins TRBV28 and TRBJ1-1, with D tentatively TRBD1 (5 bases). V lost 6 bases, J lost 1 base, and 18 bases lay in between. Germline assignment: CDR1 MDHEN and CDR2 SYDVKM. This CDR3 contains 16 residues. CDR3 protein: CASSPGRGLGNTEAFF. The DNA of the CDR3 is TGTGCCAGCAGCCCCGGAAGGGGTTTGGGGAACACTGAAGCTTTCTTT. Full variable domain (outside the CDR3, taken from reference TRBV28 and TRBJ1-1): DVKVTQSSRYLVKRTGEKVFLECVQDMDHENMFWYRQDPGLGLRLIYFSYDVKMKEKGDIPEGYSVSREKKERFSLILESASTNQTSMYLCASSPGRGLGNTEAFFGQGTRLTVV.

This clonotype was counted a single time. The junction differs from germline at one of its ends, possibly a read error. This chain links TRBV20-1 with TRBJ1-5; 12 bases agree with TRBD1. Per germline, CDR1 DFQATT and CDR2 SNEGSKA (reference sequence). This CDR3 spans 13 amino acids. CDR3 region: CSAGTGGDQSQHF. DNA of the CDR3: TGCAGTGCTGGGACAGGGGGCGATCAGTCCCAGCATTTT.

This clonotype was counted many times. The CDR3 reads CASRFEKGTGVNYGYTF. The DNA of the CDR3 is TGTGCAAGTCGCTTTGAGAAAGGGACAGGGGTTAATTATGGCTACACCTTC. J is TRBJ1-2 and V is TRBV12-2; the tabulated D call, TRBD1, remains unverified against the DNA. TRBV12-2 is marked as a pseudogene. The CDR3 spans 17 residues.

This rearrangement joins TRBV7-9 to TRBJ1-2, with unresolved D. Looked up from germline, CDR1 is SEHNR and CDR2 is FQNEAQ (reference sequence). The CDR3 is 10 amino acids. V gave up 1 base and J gave up 8 bases, with 2 bases separating them. The CDR3: CASSLDGYTF. In DNA form, the CDR3 reads TGTGCCAGCAGCTTAGACGGCTACACCTTC.

This clonotype came up a few times. The chain uses TRBV20-1 and TRBJ1-6; the match to TRBD1 covers 7 bases. The CDR3 sequence is 16 residues long. The germline V gene has CDR1 DFQATT and CDR2 SNEGSKA (reference sequence). The V and J ends lost 4 bases and 5 bases, in that order; junction bases with no gene match: 11. CDR3 nucleotides: TGCAGTGCTAACCTTAACAGGGGAGTGGATAATTCACCCCTCCACTTT. Protein product: CSANLNRGVDNSPLHF.

V is TRBV5-1 and J is TRBJ2-7, with D possibly being TRBD1 (6 bases). Per the germline V gene, CDR1 is SGHRS and CDR2 is YFSETQ. CDR3 length: 15 residues. Trimming removed 0 bases at V and 3 bases at J, with 13 bases between. As DNA, the CDR3 is TGCGCCAGCAGCTTGGCCCCAGGGGAATTCTACGAGCAGTACTTC. Amino acid sequence: CASSLAPGEFYEQYF.